Listed below are T cell receptor beta chains from one sample, sequenced in a study of CD8 T cell repertoires and HIV-1 epitope variants. Sequencing was performed with immunoSEQ multiplex PCR; in TCRdb, only in-frame clones are kept and a portion is missing. The sample carries 90,000 or so clones, 70% to 75% recorded once. The sequencing input was uncultured baseline CD8+ T cells from peripheral blood mononuclear cells (PBMCs). These receptors originate from a male donor with HIV. The CDR3 runs from the conserved cysteine through the conserved F or W. A D gene is named only where the DNA matches it firmly. Not every row has a clone size; where given, it reads once, few, many or a size class.

V: TRBV6-5; D: .; size: .; length: 14; J: TRBJ2-7; DNA: TGTGCCAGCAGTTACTCGGGCGGATCCTACGAGCAGTACTTC; CDR3: CASSYSGGSYEQYF
V: TRBV28; D: .; size: .; length: 12; J: TRBJ1-5; DNA: TGTGCCAGTTTACAGGAGAATCAGCCCCAGCATTTT; CDR3: CASLQENQPQHF
V: TRBV5-4; D: TRBD1; size: .; length: 17; J: TRBJ1-3; DNA: TGTGCCAGCAGCGCGCTGGACAGGGGAGTCGGTGGAAACACCATATATTTT; CDR3: CASSALDRGVGGNTIYF
V: TRBV2; D: TRBD1; size: .; length: 13; J: TRBJ1-5; DNA: TGTGCCAGCAGTGAGGGCAGGGGGCAGCCCCAGCATTTT; CDR3: CASSEGRGQPQHF
V: TRBV28; D: .; size: .; length: 15; J: TRBJ1-3; DNA: TGTGCCAGCAGTTTACAGGGAGACCCTGGAAACACCATATATTTT; CDR3: CASSLQGDPGNTIYF
V: TRBV28; D: TRBD1; size: many; length: 15; J: TRBJ1-2; DNA: TGTGCCAGCAGTTTCGCCGGGACAGGGAACTATGGCTACACCTTC; CDR3: CASSFAGTGNYGYTF
V: TRBV19; D: TRBD2; size: .; length: 16; J: TRBJ2-6; DNA: TGTGCCAGTAGTCTTAGCGGGAGGGCTGGGGCCAACGTCCTGACTTTC; CDR3: CASSLSGRAGANVLTF
V: TRBV6-5; D: .; size: few; length: 11; J: TRBJ1-2; DNA: TGTGCCGTTAAATCGGATTATGGCTACACCTTC; CDR3: CAVKSDYGYTF
V: TRBV7-2; D: .; size: once; length: 12; J: TRBJ1-4; DNA: TGTGCCAGCAGCATCGCAGGGGAAAAACTGTTTTTT; CDR3: CASSIAGEKLFF
V: TRBV7-3; D: TRBD2; size: .; length: 14; J: TRBJ2-5; DNA: TGTGCCAGCAGCTTAACTAGCGGGGCCGAGACCCAGTACTTC; CDR3: CASSLTSGAETQYF
V: TRBV19; D: TRBD1; size: .; length: 14; J: TRBJ1-1; DNA: TGTGCCAGTAGACCGACAGGGGACGACACTGAAGCTTTCTTT; CDR3: CASRPTGDDTEAFF
V: TRBV30; D: .; size: .; length: 13; J: TRBJ1-6; DNA: TGTGCCTGGGTCGGACAGTATAATTCACCCCTCCACTTT; CDR3: CAWVGQYNSPLHF
V: TRBV2; D: .; size: many; length: 13; J: TRBJ1-2; DNA: TGTGCCAGCGGAAGACAGTTGGAGGATGGCTACACCTTC; CDR3: CASGRQLEDGYTF